These T cell receptor beta chains were read from a single sample in a study of T cell repertoires in cytomegalovirus infection. TCRdb re-called the reads through MiXCR, storing one row per CDR3 protein. The profile shows about 300,000 distinct CDR3 sequences, roughly a tenth of them singletons. The specimen was PBMCs. These receptor sequences come from a human donor in good health (CMV status not recorded). Some clones in this sample may be carry-over from other donors' samples. CDR3s include the opening cysteine and the closing phenylalanine or tryptophan. D genes are given only for firm matches. Size tells how often a clone was seen (once, few, many) or the class of an expanded clone, and some rows leave it out.

d_call | j_call | v_call | clone_size | cdr3_aa | cdr3_nt
TRBD1 | TRBJ1-6 | TRBV6-2/TRBV6-3 | many | CASSSGQGSAPLHF | TGTGCCAGCAGTTCGGGACAGGGATCGGCACCCCTCCACTTT
. | TRBJ1-4 | TRBV11-2 | many | CASSLEFPESFAEKLFF | TGTGCCAGCAGCTTAGAATTCCCAGAATCTTTTGCTGAAAAACTGTTTTTT
. | TRBJ2-2 | TRBV3-1 | . | CASSQVDRSNTGELFF | TGTGCCAGCAGCCAAGTTGACAGATCGAACACCGGGGAGCTGTTTTTT
. | TRBJ1-3 | TRBV29-1 | . | CSVGGNPSGNTIYF | TGCAGCGTCGGAGGGAATCCCTCTGGAAACACCATATATTTT
. | TRBJ2-1 | TRBV14 | . | CASSLRLGRYNEQFF | TGTGCCAGCAGCCTCCGACTGGGCCGGTACAATGAGCAGTTCTTC
TRBD1 | TRBJ1-2 | TRBV20-1 | . | CSAINPGGSGYTF | TGCAGTGCTATCAACCCAGGGGGATCTGGCTACACCTTC
. | TRBJ1-2 | TRBV28 | many | CASSRRRGYGYTF | TGTGCCAGCAGTAGAAGAAGGGGCTATGGCTACACCTTC
TRBD2 | TRBJ2-3 | TRBV5-1 | many | CASSFLGRGASTDTQYF | TGCGCCAGCAGCTTCCTGGGGCGGGGGGCAAGCACAGATACGCAGTATTTT
. | TRBJ1-2 | TRBV5-6 | many | CASSIGRGYGYTF | TGTGCCAGCAGCATTGGAAGGGGGTATGGCTACACCTTC
. | TRBJ1-2 | TRBV12-3/TRBV12-4 | many | CASSPSGYYRGYTF | TGTGCCAGCAGCCCAAGCGGGTATTATAGGGGCTACACCTTC
. | TRBJ1-1 | TRBV12-3/TRBV12-4 | . | CASQTVNTEAFF | TGTGCCAGCCAAACAGTGAACACTGAAGCTTTCTTT
TRBD1 | TRBJ1-1 | TRBV12-3/TRBV12-4 | . | CASSSYRGRGNTEAFF | TGTGCCAGCAGTTCCTACAGGGGGCGGGGGAACACTGAAGCTTTCTTT
. | TRBJ2-2 | TRBV7-2 | many | CASTNTGELFF | TGTGCCAGCACCAACACCGGGGAGCTGTTTTTT
. | TRBJ2-5 | TRBV27 | . | CASSTRWGETYQETQYF | TGTGCCAGCAGCACGAGGTGGGGGGAGACGTACCAAGAGACCCAGTACTTC
. | TRBJ1-5 | TRBV6-2/TRBV6-3 | many | CASSYYGGGSNQPQHF | TGTGCCAGCAGTTATTATGGGGGTGGGAGCAATCAGCCCCAGCATTTT
TRBD2 | TRBJ2-3 | TRBV7-2 | many | CASSFSGGRSTDTQYF | TGTGCCAGCAGCTTTAGCGGGGGTCGGAGCACAGATACGCAGTATTTT
TRBD1 | TRBJ1-5 | TRBV4-1 | many | CASSPGTARNQPQHF | TGCGCCAGCAGCCCGGGGACAGCGCGCAATCAGCCCCAGCATTTT
. | TRBJ1-3 | TRBV20-1 | . | CSARDHNAGNTIYF | TGCAGTGCTAGAGATCACAACGCTGGAAACACCATATATTTT
TRBD1 | TRBJ1-2 | TRBV7-9 | many | CASSSQGGSGYTF | TGTGCCAGCAGCTCCCAGGGGGGCTCAGGCTACACCTTC
. | TRBJ2-5 | TRBV28 | many | CASSYRQGRAGETQYF | TGTGCCAGCAGTTACCGACAGGGGAGGGCTGGAGAGACCCAGTACTTC
. | TRBJ1-5 | TRBV7-2 | many | CASSFGGAGNQPQHF | TGTGCCAGCAGCTTCGGGGGGGCGGGCAATCAGCCCCAGCATTTT
. | TRBJ2-1 | TRBV7-2 | many | CASSLVSESSYNEQFF | TGTGCCAGCAGCTTAGTATCGGAGAGCTCCTACAATGAGCAGTTCTTC
. | TRBJ2-1 | TRBV20-1 | many | CSARGLAGPNNEQFF | TGCAGTGCTAGAGGACTCGCAGGCCCTAACAATGAGCAGTTCTTC
. | TRBJ1-2 | TRBV28 | many | CASSAGGGLGYTF | TGTGCCAGCAGCGCCGGGGGGGGCCTTGGCTACACCTTC
TRBD2 | TRBJ2-2 | TRBV20-1 | . | CSAREGGGFTGELFF | TGCAGTGCTAGAGAGGGCGGGGGGTTCACCGGGGAGCTGTTTTTT
. | TRBJ2-1 | TRBV27 | many | CASSHVEAGSGDFNEQFF | TGTGCCAGCAGTCACGTCGAGGCGGGTAGCGGTGATTTCAATGAGCAGTTCTTC
TRBD1 | TRBJ2-3 | TRBV18 | many | CASSPFGQGADTQYF | TGTGCCAGCTCACCCTTCGGACAGGGGGCAGATACGCAGTATTTT
. | TRBJ1-2 | TRBV10-3 | many | CAISEYNNYGYTF | TGTGCCATCAGTGAGTACAATAACTATGGCTACACCTTC
. | TRBJ1-3 | TRBV12-3/TRBV12-4 | many | CASSFGLETDSGNTIYF | TGTGCCAGCAGTTTTGGCCTTGAGACAGACTCTGGAAACACCATATATTTT
TRBD1 | TRBJ1-2 | TRBV28 | many | CASSTGTGGAYGYTF | TGTGCCAGCAGCACCGGGACAGGGGGGGCCTATGGCTACACCTTC
. | TRBJ1-4 | TRBV29-1 | . | CSAGGTPTNEKLFF | TGCAGCGCTGGAGGGACCCCCACTAATGAAAAACTGTTTTTT
TRBD1 | TRBJ2-2 | TRBV7-9 | many | CASSWTGSTGELFF | TGTGCCAGCAGCTGGACAGGGAGTACCGGGGAGCTGTTTTTT
TRBD2 | TRBJ2-1 | TRBV7-9 | . | CASAGTRGNEQFF | TGTGCCAGCGCCGGGACTAGGGGCAATGAGCAGTTCTTC